This T cell receptor beta chain was documented in a study of blood T cell repertoires in COVID-19. TCRdb's copy holds only in-frame clones and misses some; the assay was immunoSEQ multiplex PCR. This table holds just over 15,000 clones, 86% found once. The CDR3 runs to 17 residues. V dropped 0 bases and J dropped 6 bases, with 22 bases sitting between them. Germline V gene lookup returns CDR1 SGDLS and CDR2 YYNGEE. Sequenced sample: peripheral blood. The gene calls are TRBV9 and TRBJ2-7; D gene unclear. The clonotype was recovered from a man aged 55 to 70 with acute or convalescent COVID-19. CDR3 DNA: TGTGCCAGCAGCGTAGGTGTGGTATCGACGGAGATAGGCGAGCAGTACTTC. This codes for CASSVGVVSTEIGEQYF.